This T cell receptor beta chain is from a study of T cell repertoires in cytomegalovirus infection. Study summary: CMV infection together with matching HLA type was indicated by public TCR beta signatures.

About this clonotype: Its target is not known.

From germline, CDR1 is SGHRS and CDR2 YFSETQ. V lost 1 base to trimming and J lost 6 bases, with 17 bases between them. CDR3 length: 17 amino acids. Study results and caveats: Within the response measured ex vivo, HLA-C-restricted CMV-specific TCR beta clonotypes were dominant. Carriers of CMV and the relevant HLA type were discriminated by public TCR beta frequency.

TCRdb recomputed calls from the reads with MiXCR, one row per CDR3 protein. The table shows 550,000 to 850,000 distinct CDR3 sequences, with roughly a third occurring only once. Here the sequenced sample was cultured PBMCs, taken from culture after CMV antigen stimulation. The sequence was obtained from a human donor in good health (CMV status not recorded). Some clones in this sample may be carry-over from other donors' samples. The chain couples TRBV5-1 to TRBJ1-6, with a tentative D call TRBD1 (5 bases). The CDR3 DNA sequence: TGCGCCAGCAGCTTGATTTCGGGACTCCGACCTAATTCACCCCTCCACTTT. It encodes CASSLISGLRPNSPLHF. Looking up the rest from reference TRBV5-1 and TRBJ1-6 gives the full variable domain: KAGVTQTPRYLIKTRGQQVTLSCSPISGHRSVSWYQQTPGQGLQFLFEYFSETQRNKGNFPGRFSGRQFSNSRSEMNVSTLELGDSALYLCASSLISGLRPNSPLHFGNGTRLTVT.